This entry lists 8 T cell receptor beta chains sequenced from one sample in a study of T cell responses to AZD1222 COVID-19 vaccine. Only in-frame clones appear in the TCRdb table, and some are missing; sequencing was by immunoSEQ multiplex PCR. The table lists roughly 140,000 clones, roughly 80% of them singletons. The specimen was peripheral blood, collected on day 0 of MenACWY control vaccination. The receptors come from an adult in good health.

The chain uses TRBV11-2 and TRBJ1-4, with D possibly matching TRBD1 (6 bases). The CDR3 loop spans 13 amino acids. CDR1 SGHAT and CDR2 FQNNGV come from the germline V gene. Trimming stripped 4 bases from V and 8 bases from J, with 11 bases between. In nucleotides, the CDR3 is TGTGCCAGCAGCTCCAGGAGGGGGGAAAAACTGTTTTTT. It is translated as CASSSRRGEKLFF.

The genes are TRBV5-6 and TRBJ1-2; 9 nucleotides match TRBD1. V shed 3 bases and J 6 bases; nucleotides not matched to a gene: 9. Germline-derived CDR1 and CDR2 are SGHDT and YYEEEE. The CDR3 is made up of 15 amino acids. In nucleotides, the CDR3 is TGTGCCAGCAGCTGGACCGGGACAGGGACCCATGGCTACACCTTC. Its protein is CASSWTGTGTHGYTF.

The chain uses TRBV2 and TRBJ2-7, with a tentative D call TRBD1 (6 bases). Germline-derived CDR1 and CDR2 are SNHLY and FYNNEI. The CDR3 loop spans 14 amino acids. The V and J ends lost 4 bases and 0 bases respectively, with 10 bases between them. The CDR3 protein is CASSAGTSSYEQYV. The CDR3 coding sequence is TGTGCCAGCAGTGCCGGGACATCCTCCTACGAGCAGTACGTC.

The chain recombines TRBV24-1 with TRBJ2-2; D gene uncertain. Trimming pared 9 bases from V and 5 bases from J, leaving 9 bases between. CDR3 length: 12 amino acids. Germline assignment: CDR1 KGHDR and CDR2 SFDVKD. The CDR3 loop reads CATVAETGELFF. The CDR3 DNA sequence: TGTGCCACCGTCGCGGAGACCGGGGAGCTGTTTTTT.

V is TRBV7-9 and J is TRBJ1-1; a possible D gene is TRBD1 (6 bases). Trimming removed 1 base from V and 6 bases from J, with 12 bases in between. Germline V lookup: CDR1 SEHNR, CDR2 FQNEAQ (reference sequence). The CDR3 loop spans 14 amino acids. In nucleotides, the CDR3 is TGTGCCAGCAGCTTAGAGTTAGGGGGGGCTGAAGCTTTCTTT. Translating gives CASSLELGGAEAFF. Supplemented by reference TRBV7-9 and TRBJ1-1, the full variable domain reads DTGVSQNPRHKITKRGQNVTFRCDPISEHNRLYWYRQTLGQGPEFLTYFQNEAQLEKSRLLSDRFSAERPKGSFSTLEIQRTEQGDSAMYLCASSLELGGAEAFFGQGTRLTVV.

The chain uses TRBV2 and TRBJ1-1; 7 bases match TRBD1. Germline V gene lookup returns CDR1 SNHLY and CDR2 FYNNEI. The CDR3 length is 15 residues. With V trimmed by 7 bases and J by 1 base, 9 bases remained unmatched. Here the CDR3 DNA reads TGTGCCAGCAATCAGGAAGGGGGCGGGAACACTGAAGCTTTCTTT. Its protein product is CASNQEGGGNTEAFF.

The chain uses TRBV6-5 and TRBJ1-6; D is uncertain. CDR1 is MNHEY, CDR2 SVGAGI, per germline. The CDR3 has 12 residues. V lost 4 bases and J 7 bases, leaving 5 bases between the germline ends. CDR3 in DNA: TGTGCCAGCAGTTGGGGAAATTCACCCCTCCACTTT. Translated: CASSWGNSPLHF.

This rearrangement joins TRBV19 to TRBJ2-6; 8 positions match TRBD1. This CDR3 is 16 amino acids long. Per the germline V gene, CDR1 is LNHDA and CDR2 is SQIVND (reference sequence). V was pared by 5 bases and J by 0 bases, with 3 bases of the junction left unmatched. In DNA form, the CDR3 reads TGTGCCAGTAGTCGACAGGGGAACTCTGGGGCCAACGTCCTGACTTTC. Its translation: CASSRQGNSGANVLTF.